Following are 10 T cell receptor beta chains from one sample sequenced in a study of T cell responses to AZD1222 COVID-19 vaccine (dated by TCRdb to the early 2020s). This specimen's time point label, interpreted: about 28 days (+/-7) after the second vaccine dose. According to the study, the label for this sample's treatment or condition signals: meningococcal conjugate vaccine given as trial control. Library prep was done by the immunoSEQ multiplex PCR assay. TCRdb carries this immuneACCESS record with in-frame sequences only. Its versions omit some clonotypes, under half of them owing to an unresolved V gene in the studies checked, with the rest unexplained. The sample table records some 180,000 clones; about 93% of these occur just once. The ten largest make up 0.95% to 1.3% of the sample. The sample here was peripheral blood, taken 28 days after the second dose of the MenACWY control vaccine. These receptors all come from an adult who received the MenACWY meningococcal vaccine as a control.

This clone was seen a handful of times. The chain links TRBV19 to TRBJ1-6; D unclear. This CDR3 has 12 residues. Germline CDR1 is LNHDA and CDR2 is SQIVND (reference sequence). V lost 3 bases and J lost 15, with 12 bases in between. The chain's CDR3 is CASSIGPQLLHF. CDR3 bases: TGTGCCAGTAGTATTGGCCCGCAGCTCCTCCACTTT.

The V and J genes are TRBV11-1 and TRBJ1-1; TRBD1 might be the D (6 bases). The CDR3 has 16 amino acids. The V end was cut by 1 base, the J end by 1 base, with 13 bases between. Germline V lookup: CDR1 SGHAT, CDR2 FQDESV (reference sequence). CDR3 residues: CASSLVRGTTNTEAFF. As DNA, the CDR3 is TGTGCCAGCAGCTTAGTGAGGGGGACTACGAACACTGAAGCTTTCTTT.

The chain combines TRBV6-4 with TRBJ1-1; 8 positions match TRBD1. The CDR3 extends over 13 amino acids. J lost 3 bases, V lost 8 bases, and 5 bases had no gene match. CDR1 and CDR2 from the germline V gene are MRHNA and SNTAGT. The chain's CDR3 is CASARQGYTEAFF. CDR3 nucleotides: TGTGCCAGCGCACGACAGGGGTACACTGAAGCTTTCTTT.

The genes are TRBV12-3 or TRBV12-4 and TRBJ1-2; TRBD1 agrees at 8 bases. This CDR3 contains 13 residues. Germline trimming cut 6 bases from V and 6 bases from J; bases unmatched to any gene: 6. CDR3 nucleotide sequence: TGTGCCAGCAGGAAGACAGGGGTTCATGGCTACACCTTC. It codes for CASRKTGVHGYTF.

The chain links TRBV5-4 to TRBJ2-5; TRBD2 aligns across 14 bases. Germline V gene lookup returns CDR1 SGHNT and CDR2 YYREEE (reference sequence). This CDR3 is 17 amino acids long. J lost 4 bases, V lost 3 bases, and 8 bases had no gene match. CDR3 in amino acids: CASSSGLAGAIGETQYF. The CDR3, as DNA: TGTGCCAGCAGCTCGGGACTAGCGGGGGCGATAGGAGAGACCCAGTACTTC.

The count of this clone is one. This chain links TRBV4-3 with TRBJ1-3; D unclear. Trimming took 0 bases from V and 1 from J, leaving 13 bases between them. The CDR3 runs to 17 residues. Germline loops: CDR1 LGHNA, CDR2 YSLEER. CDR3 in DNA: TGCGCCAGCAGCCAAGATTTGGGTTCGAGGTCTGGAAACACCATATATTTT. Protein sequence: CASSQDLGSRSGNTIYF.

The CDR3 sequence: CASSQGRDGNQPQHF. Written as DNA, the CDR3 is TGTGCCAGCAGCCAAGGTCGGGATGGCAATCAGCCCCAGCATTTT. The chain couples TRBV3-1 (or the pseudogene TRBV3-2) to TRBJ1-5; D is unclear. Germline V CDR1 and CDR2: LGHDT, YNNKEL (reference sequence). V shed 1 base and J shed 2 bases, with 9 bases lying between them. The CDR3 has 15 residues.

This clone was recorded only once. V and J are TRBV5-6 and TRBJ1-1, with 8 bases that match TRBD1. Trimming cost V 5 bases and J 0 bases; bases outside gene matches: 9. The CDR3 contains 16 residues. CDR1 and CDR2 from the germline V gene are SGHDT and YYEEEE. DNA of the CDR3: TGTGCCAGCAGGTTAGGACAGGGATCAATGAACACTGAAGCTTTCTTT. It codes for CASRLGQGSMNTEAFF.

The chain couples TRBV4-3 to TRBJ1-6, with D possibly being TRBD1 (6 bases). CDR1 is LGHNA, CDR2 YSLEER, per germline. CDR3 length: 19 residues. V lost 0 bases and J lost 0, with 15 bases in between. CDR3 bases: TGCGCCAGCAGCCAAGATGTCATGAGGGGGAGCTCCTATAATTCACCCCTCCACTTT. Its protein product is CASSQDVMRGSSYNSPLHF.

The chain links TRBV6-1 to TRBJ1-1, with a weak D call TRBD1 (5 bases). Trimming took 3 bases from V and 5 from J, leaving 16 bases between them. The germline gives CDR1 MNHNS, CDR2 SASEGT. This CDR3 is built from 15 residues. The CDR3 loop is CASSEVGRGRTEAFF. The CDR3 DNA reads as TGTGCCAGCAGTGAGGTTGGGAGGGGAAGGACTGAAGCTTTCTTT.